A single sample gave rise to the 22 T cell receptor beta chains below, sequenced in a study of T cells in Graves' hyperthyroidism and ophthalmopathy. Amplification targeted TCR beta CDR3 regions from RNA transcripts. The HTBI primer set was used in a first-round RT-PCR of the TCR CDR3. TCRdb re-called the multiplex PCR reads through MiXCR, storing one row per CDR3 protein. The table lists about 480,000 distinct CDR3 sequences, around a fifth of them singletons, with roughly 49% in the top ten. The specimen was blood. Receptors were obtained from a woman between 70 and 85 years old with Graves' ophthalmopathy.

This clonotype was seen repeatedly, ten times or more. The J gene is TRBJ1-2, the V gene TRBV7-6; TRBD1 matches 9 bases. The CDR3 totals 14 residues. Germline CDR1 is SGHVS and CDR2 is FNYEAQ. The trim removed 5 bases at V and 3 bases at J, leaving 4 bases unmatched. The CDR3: CASSKDRGDYGYTF. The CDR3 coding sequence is TGTGCCAGCAGCAAGGACAGGGGAGACTATGGCTACACCTTC.

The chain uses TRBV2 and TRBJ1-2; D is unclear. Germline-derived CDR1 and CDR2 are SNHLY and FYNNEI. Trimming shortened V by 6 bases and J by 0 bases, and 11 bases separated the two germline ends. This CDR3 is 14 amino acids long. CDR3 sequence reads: CASRILPSNYGYTF. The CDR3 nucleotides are TGTGCCAGCAGAATACTACCCTCTAACTATGGCTACACCTTC.

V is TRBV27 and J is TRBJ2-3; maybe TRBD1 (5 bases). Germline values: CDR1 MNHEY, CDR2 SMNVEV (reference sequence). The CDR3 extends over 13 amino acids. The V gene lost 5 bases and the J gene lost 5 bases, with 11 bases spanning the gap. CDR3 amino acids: CASSASGLDTQYF. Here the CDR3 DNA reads TGTGCCAGCAGTGCCTCAGGGTTAGATACGCAGTATTTT.

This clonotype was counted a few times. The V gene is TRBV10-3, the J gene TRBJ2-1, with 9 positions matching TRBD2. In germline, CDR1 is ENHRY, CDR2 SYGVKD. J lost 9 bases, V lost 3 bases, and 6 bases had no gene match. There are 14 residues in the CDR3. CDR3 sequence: CAISELAGEGEQFF. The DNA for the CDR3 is TGTGCCATCAGTGAATTAGCGGGAGAGGGTGAGCAGTTCTTC.

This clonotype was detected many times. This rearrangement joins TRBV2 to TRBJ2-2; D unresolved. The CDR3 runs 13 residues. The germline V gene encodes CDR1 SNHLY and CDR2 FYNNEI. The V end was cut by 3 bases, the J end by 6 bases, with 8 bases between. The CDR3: CASSDRVSGELFF. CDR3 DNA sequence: TGTGCCAGCAGTGATAGGGTCTCCGGGGAGCTGTTTTTT.

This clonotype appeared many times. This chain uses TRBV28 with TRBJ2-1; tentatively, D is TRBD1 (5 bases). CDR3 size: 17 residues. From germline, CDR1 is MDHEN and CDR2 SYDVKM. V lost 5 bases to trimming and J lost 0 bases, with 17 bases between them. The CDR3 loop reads CASSPWQGSSSYNEQFF. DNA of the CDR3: TGTGCCAGCAGTCCCTGGCAGGGTTCCAGCTCCTACAATGAGCAGTTCTTC. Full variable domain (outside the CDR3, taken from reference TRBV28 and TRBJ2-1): DVKVTQSSRYLVKRTGEKVFLECVQDMDHENMFWYRQDPGLGLRLIYFSYDVKMKEKGDIPEGYSVSREKKERFSLILESASTNQTSMYLCASSPWQGSSSYNEQFFGPGTRLTVL.

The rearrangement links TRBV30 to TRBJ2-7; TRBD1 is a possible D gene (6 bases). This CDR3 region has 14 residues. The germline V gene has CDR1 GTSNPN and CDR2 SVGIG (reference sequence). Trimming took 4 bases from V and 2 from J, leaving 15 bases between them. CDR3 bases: TGTGCCTGGAATGACAGGACGTTTACCTACGAGCAGTACTTC. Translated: CAWNDRTFTYEQYF.

In DNA, the CDR3 is TGTGCCAGCAGCTTGCCAGGGGGCGCATCCTACGAGCAGTACTTC. The encoded protein is CASSLPGGASYEQYF. This chain links TRBV5-8 with TRBJ2-7; 8 bases align to TRBD1. Losses at the gene ends were 1 base for V and 1 base for J; bases not matched to a gene: 4. Germline CDR1 and CDR2: SGHTS and YDEGEE. This CDR3 comprises 15 residues.

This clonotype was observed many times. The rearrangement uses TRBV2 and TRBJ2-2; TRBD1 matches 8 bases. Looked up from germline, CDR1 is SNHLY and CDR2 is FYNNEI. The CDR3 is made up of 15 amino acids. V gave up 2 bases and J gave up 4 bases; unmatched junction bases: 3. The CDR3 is CASSEQGAGTGELFF. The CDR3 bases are TGTGCCAGCAGTGAACAGGGGGCAGGCACCGGGGAGCTGTTTTTT.

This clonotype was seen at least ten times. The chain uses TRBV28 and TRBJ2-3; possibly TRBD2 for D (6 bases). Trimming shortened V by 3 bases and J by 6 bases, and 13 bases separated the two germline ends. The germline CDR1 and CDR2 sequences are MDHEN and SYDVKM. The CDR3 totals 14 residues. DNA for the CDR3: TGTGCCAGCAGTTTTGGAGGGAGTGGGGATACGCAGTATTTT. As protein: CASSFGGSGDTQYF. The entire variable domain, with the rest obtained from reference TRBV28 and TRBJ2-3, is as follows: DVKVTQSSRYLVKRTGEKVFLECVQDMDHENMFWYRQDPGLGLRLIYFSYDVKMKEKGDIPEGYSVSREKKERFSLILESASTNQTSMYLCASSFGGSGDTQYFGPGTRLTVL.

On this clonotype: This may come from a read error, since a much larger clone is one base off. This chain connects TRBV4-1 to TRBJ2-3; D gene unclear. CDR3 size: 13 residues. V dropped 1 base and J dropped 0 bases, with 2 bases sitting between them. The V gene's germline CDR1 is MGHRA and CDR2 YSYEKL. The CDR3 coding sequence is TGCGCCAGCAGCCAAGGGAGCACAGATACGCAGTATTTT. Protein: CASSQGSTDTQYF.

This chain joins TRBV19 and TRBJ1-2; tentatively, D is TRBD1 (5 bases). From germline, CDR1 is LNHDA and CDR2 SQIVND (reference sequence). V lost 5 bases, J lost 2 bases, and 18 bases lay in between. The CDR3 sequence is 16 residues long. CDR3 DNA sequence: TGTGCCAGTAGTCCCGGCGCGAGGGGAATCAACTATGGCTACACCTTC. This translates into CASSPGARGINYGYTF.

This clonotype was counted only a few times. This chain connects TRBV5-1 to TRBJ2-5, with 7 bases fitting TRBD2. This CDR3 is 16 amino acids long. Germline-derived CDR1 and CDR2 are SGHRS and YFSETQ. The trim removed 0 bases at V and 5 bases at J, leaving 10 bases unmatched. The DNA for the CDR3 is TGCGCCAGCAGCTTGGGCCTTGGTCTAGCGGAGGAGACCCAGTACTTC. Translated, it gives CASSLGLGLAEETQYF.

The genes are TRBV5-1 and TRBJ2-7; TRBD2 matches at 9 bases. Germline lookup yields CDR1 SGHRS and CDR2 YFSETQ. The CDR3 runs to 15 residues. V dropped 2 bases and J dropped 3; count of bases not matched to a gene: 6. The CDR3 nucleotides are TGCGCCAGCAGCTTAGAGACTAGCGGATTCTACGAGCAGTACTTC. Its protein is CASSLETSGFYEQYF.

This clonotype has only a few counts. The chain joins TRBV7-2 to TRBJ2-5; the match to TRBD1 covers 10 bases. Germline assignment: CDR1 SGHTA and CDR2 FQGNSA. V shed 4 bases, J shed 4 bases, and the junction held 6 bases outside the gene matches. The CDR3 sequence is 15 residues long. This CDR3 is CASSWGGTGAETQYF. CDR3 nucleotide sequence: TGTGCCAGCAGCTGGGGAGGGACAGGGGCAGAGACCCAGTACTTC. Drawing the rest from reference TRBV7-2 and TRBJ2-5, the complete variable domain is GAGVSQSPSNKVTEKGKDVELRCDPISGHTALYWYRQSLGQGLEFLIYFQGNSAPDKSGLPSDRFSAERTGGSVSTLTIQRTQQEDSAVYLCASSWGGTGAETQYFGPGTRLLVL.

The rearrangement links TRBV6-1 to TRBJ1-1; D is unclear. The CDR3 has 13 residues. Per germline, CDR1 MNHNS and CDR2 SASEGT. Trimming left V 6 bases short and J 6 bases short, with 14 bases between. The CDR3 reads CASRPTGIAEAFF. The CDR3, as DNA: TGTGCCAGCAGGCCGACGGGGATCGCTGAAGCTTTCTTT.

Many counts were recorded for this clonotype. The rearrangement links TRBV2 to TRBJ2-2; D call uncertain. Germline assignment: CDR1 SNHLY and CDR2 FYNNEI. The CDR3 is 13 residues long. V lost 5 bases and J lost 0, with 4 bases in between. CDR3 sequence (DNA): TGTGCCAGCAGTAGGTCGAACACCGGGGAGCTGTTTTTT. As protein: CASSRSNTGELFF.

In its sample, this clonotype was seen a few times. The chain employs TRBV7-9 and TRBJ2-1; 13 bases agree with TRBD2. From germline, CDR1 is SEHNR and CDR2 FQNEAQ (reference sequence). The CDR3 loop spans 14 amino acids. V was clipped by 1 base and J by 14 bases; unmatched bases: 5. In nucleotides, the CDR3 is TGTGCCAGCAGCTTAGTCGGGACTAGCGGGATGAAGTTCTTC. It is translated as CASSLVGTSGMKFF.

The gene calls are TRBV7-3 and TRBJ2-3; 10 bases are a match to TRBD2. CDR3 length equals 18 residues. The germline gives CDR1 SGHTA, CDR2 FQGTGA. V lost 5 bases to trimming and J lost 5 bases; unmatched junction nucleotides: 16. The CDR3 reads CASSLNPTLAGDVDTQYF. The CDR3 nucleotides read TGTGCCAGCAGCCTAAACCCTACCCTAGCGGGAGACGTAGATACGCAGTATTTT.

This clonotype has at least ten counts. In nucleotides, the CDR3 is TGTGCCAGCAGCTTAGCTGGGAGCCGGGAGCAGTTCTTC. This codes for CASSLAGSREQFF. The J gene is TRBJ2-1, the V gene TRBV7-2, with D possibly being TRBD2 (5 bases). CDR1 SGHTA and CDR2 FQGNSA come from the germline V gene. The CDR3 consists of 13 residues. Between the trimmed V and J ends, which lost 0 bases and 10 bases, there was a span of 10 bases.

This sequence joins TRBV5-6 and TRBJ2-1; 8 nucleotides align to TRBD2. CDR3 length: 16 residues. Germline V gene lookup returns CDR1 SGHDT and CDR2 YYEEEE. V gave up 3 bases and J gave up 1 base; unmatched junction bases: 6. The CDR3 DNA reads TGTGCCAGCAGCTACACCGGGACTAGGTCCTACAATGAGCAGTTCTTC. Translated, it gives CASSYTGTRSYNEQFF.

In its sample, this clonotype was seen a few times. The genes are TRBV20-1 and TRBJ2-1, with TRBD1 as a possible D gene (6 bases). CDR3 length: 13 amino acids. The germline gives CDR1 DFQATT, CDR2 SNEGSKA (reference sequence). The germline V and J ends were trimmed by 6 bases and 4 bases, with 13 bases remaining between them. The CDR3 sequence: CSAIRDTYNEQFF. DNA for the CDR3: TGCAGTGCCATCCGGGACACTTACAATGAGCAGTTCTTC.